The clone carrying this TCR beta chain turned up a few times. The junction departs from germline at one end; a sequencing error may be responsible. CDR3 size: 15 residues. Germline loops: CDR1 LGHDT, CDR2 YNNKEL (reference sequence). The record originates from a study of T-cell reconstitution after alpha-beta-depleted transplantation in children. Unique molecular identifiers featured in how the TCRbeta library was prepared. Each CDR3 protein is one row after TCRdb ran MiXCR on the PCR reads. The table includes more than 550,000 distinct CDR3 sequences, roughly a tenth detected once. The clonotype originates from a human donor who donated a stem cell graft to a child with acute myeloid leukemia. V is TRBV3-1 and J is TRBJ2-1; 15 nucleotides line up with TRBD2. This specimen was PBMCs from the stem cell graft donor, taken from the stem cell graft. The CDR3, as DNA: TGTGCCAGCAGCCAAGACGGACTAGCGGGAGGGAAAGAGGTATTC. This translates into CASSQDGLAGGKEVF.